Sequencing of this T cell receptor beta chain was carried out in a study of monozygotic twins with inflammatory bowel disease. Across eight separate reactions for each sample, cDNA was made. Template switching incorporated UMIs with a 6-nucleotide sample barcode. After re-calling the 5' RACE reads, TCRdb lists one entry per CDR3 protein, DNA absent. This sample's clone table lists about 160,000 distinct CDR3 sequences. Whole blood, unsorted for T cells, was the source of total RNA. The length of the CDR3 is 19 residues. Germline CDR1 and CDR2: SGHDN and FVKESK. This chain links TRBV14 with TRBJ2-7; TCRdb picks TRBD1, but there is no DNA to check that call. The clonotype was recovered from a human donor with ulcerative colitis or Crohn's disease, or a healthy co-twin of an affected twin (not recorded which). Sequencing was carried out using blood. The chain's CDR3 is CASSPAAASPLRSSYEQYF. The full variable domain, completed using reference TRBV14 and TRBJ2-7, is EAGVTQFPSHSVIEKGQTVTLRCDPISGHDNLYWYRRVMGKEIKFLLHFVKESKQDESGMPNNRFLAERTGGTYSTLKVQPAELEDSGVYFCASSPAAASPLRSSYEQYFGPGTRLTVT.